This note documents a single T cell receptor beta chain sequence. Antigen unknown. This sample was included in a study of OX40 agonist ivuxolimab in advanced cancers. Study at large: Allowance was made for prior anti-PD-1, anti-PD-L1 or anti-CTLA-4 therapy, and about 37% had some. Three patients responded partially, comprising one with hepatocellular carcinoma and two with cutaneous melanoma.

Libraries were prepared by immunoSEQ multiplex PCR; TCRdb keeps only in-frame clonotypes and omits some of them. This sample carries roughly 69,000 clones, around four fifths of them seen once, and the ten largest clones take roughly 9.2%. Trimming stripped 6 bases from V and 2 bases from J, with 10 bases between. Per germline, CDR1 MNHEY and CDR2 SVGAGI. The CDR3 covers 14 residues. Study-wide results and caveats: The study found that CD8+ T cells averaged more expanded clones than CD4+.

Exclusion applied to patients with autoimmune disease history or systemic immunosuppression. The sequencing here drew on CD4+ or CD8+ T cells sorted from blood, taken in a trial of the OX40 agonist ivuxolimab. The receptor comes from an adult with an advanced solid tumor such as melanoma, head and neck, liver or kidney cancer. The chain joins TRBV6-5 to TRBJ1-4, with D perhaps TRBD1 (6 bases). The CDR3 DNA is TGTGCCAGCAGACACGACAGGACTAATGAAAAACTGTTTTTT. This sequence encodes CASRHDRTNEKLFF.